The source of this TCR beta chain is a study of OX40 agonist ivuxolimab in advanced cancers. Study outcomes and limitations: Fewer expanded clones were found on average in CD4+ than in CD8+ T cells.

Assay: immunoSEQ multiplex PCR; the TCRdb copy retains only in-frame clones and omits some. The sample records approximately 14,000 clones, nearly 80% being singletons. The CDR3 length is 13 residues. CDR1 is SEHNR, CDR2 FQNEAQ, per germline (reference sequence). V lost 3 bases to trimming and J lost 2 bases, with 8 bases between them. As for this clone: Its antigen is as yet unknown.

The TCR sequence derives from an adult with an advanced solid tumor such as melanoma, head and neck, liver or kidney cancer. The sample here was CD4+ or CD8+ T cells sorted from blood, taken in a trial of the OX40 agonist ivuxolimab. The chain employs TRBV7-9 and TRBJ2-7; possible D gene TRBD2, 5 bases. CDR3 in DNA: TGTGCCAGCAGCTTTCGGGATACCTACGAGCAGTACTTC. Protein product: CASSFRDTYEQYF.